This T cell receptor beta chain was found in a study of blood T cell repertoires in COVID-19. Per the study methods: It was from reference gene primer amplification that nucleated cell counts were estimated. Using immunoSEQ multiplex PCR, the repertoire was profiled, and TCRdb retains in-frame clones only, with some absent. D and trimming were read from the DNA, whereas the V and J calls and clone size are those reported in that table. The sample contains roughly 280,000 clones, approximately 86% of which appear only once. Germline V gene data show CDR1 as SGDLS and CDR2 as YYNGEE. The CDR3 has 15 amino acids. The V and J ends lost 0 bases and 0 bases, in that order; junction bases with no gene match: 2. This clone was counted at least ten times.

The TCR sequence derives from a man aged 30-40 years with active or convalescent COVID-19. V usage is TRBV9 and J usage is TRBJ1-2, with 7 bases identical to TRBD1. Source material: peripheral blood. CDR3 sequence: CASSVDGTANYGYTF. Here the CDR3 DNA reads TGTGCCAGCAGCGTAGATGGGACAGCTAACTATGGCTACACCTTC.